The clone carrying this TCR beta chain has a handful of counts. Time point denoted: pre-sensitization, week 0. Documented treatment: therapeutic diphenylcyclopropenone sensitization with weekly scalp DPC. The CDR3 has 13 amino acids. V was shortened by 4 bases and J by 1 base, with 7 bases between the two germline ends. Looked up from germline, CDR1 is SNHLY and CDR2 is FYNNEI. This sample was taken from a study of human T cells and chemical hapten exposure. One entry per CDR3 protein, called by TCRdb with MiXCR from the RACE reads. The data show under 200,000 distinct CDR3 sequences, more than 25% seen once.

This clonotype was sampled from a woman aged 25 to 45 with alopecia areata. Some clones in this sample may be carry-over from other donors' samples. Sequences were derived from whole blood, sampled in connection with sensitization to the hapten diphenylcyclopropenone (DPC). V is TRBV2 and J is TRBJ1-1, with D hard to call. CDR3 nucleotide sequence: TGTGCCAGCAGTGGAGAGGCGAACACTGAAGCTTTCTTT. Its protein product is CASSGEANTEAFF.